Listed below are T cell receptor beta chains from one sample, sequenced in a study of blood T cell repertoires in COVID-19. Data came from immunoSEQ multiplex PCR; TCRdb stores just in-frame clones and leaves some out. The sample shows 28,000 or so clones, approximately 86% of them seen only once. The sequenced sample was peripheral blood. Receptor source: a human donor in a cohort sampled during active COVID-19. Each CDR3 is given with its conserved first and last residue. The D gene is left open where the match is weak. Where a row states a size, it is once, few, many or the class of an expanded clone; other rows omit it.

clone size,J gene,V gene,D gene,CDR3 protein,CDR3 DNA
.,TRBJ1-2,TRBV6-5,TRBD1,CASSPKGTGVGYTF,TGTGCCAGCAGTCCTAAGGGAACAGGGGTCGGCTACACCTTC
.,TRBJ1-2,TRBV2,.,CASNEGSLGGYTF,TGTGCCAGCAATGAGGGGAGCCTAGGGGGCTACACCTTC
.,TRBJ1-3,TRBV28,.,CASSSPGGPSGNTIYF,TGTGCCAGCAGCTCCCCCGGGGGGCCCTCTGGAAACACCATATATTTT
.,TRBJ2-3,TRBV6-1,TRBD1,CASSGFRGRQTDTQYF,TGTGCCAGCAGTGGATTCAGGGGGCGGCAGACAGATACGCAGTATTTT
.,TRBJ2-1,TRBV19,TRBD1,CASSRGQGYNEQFF,TGTGCCAGTAGTAGGGGACAGGGGTACAATGAGCAGTTCTTC
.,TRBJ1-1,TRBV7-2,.,CASSQGATKLEAFF,TGTGCCAGCAGCCAAGGGGCAACCAAACTTGAAGCTTTCTTT
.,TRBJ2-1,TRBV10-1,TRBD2,CATSGNSGGADEQFF,TGCGCCACCTCAGGGAATAGCGGGGGGGCGGATGAGCAGTTCTTC
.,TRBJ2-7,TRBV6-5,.,CASKEAEQYF,TGTGCCAGCAAAGAGGCGGAGCAGTACTTC
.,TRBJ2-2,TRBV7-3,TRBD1,CASSPPGQGLQNTGELFF,TGTGCCAGCAGCCCGCCGGGACAGGGTCTCCAGAACACCGGGGAGCTGTTTTTT
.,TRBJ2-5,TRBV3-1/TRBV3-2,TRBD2,CASRGGWGQETQYF,TGTGCCAGCAGGGGAGGGTGGGGGCAAGAGACCCAGTACTTC
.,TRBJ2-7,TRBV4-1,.,CASSQQGIGSYEQYF,TGCGCCAGCAGCCAACAGGGTATAGGGTCCTACGAGCAGTACTTC
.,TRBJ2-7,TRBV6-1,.,CASSEAPRDYEQYF,TGTGCCAGCAGTGAAGCGCCCAGGGATTACGAGCAGTACTTC
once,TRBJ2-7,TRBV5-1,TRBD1,CASKLTGNSYEQYF,TGCGCCAGCAAATTGACAGGGAACTCCTACGAGCAGTACTTC
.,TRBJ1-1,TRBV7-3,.,CASSKRGNTEAFF,TGTGCCAGCAGCAAAAGGGGGAACACTGAAGCTTTCTTT
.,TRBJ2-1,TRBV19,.,CASSPSGQGEQFF,TGTGCCAGTAGTCCCAGTGGGCAGGGAGAGCAGTTCTTC
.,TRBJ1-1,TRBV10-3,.,CAISGGDPYEAFF,TGTGCCATCAGTGGGGGGGACCCCTATGAAGCTTTCTTT
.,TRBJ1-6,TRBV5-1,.,CASSLSGSSYNSPLHF,TGCGCCAGCAGCTTGAGCGGTAGCTCCTATAATTCACCCCTCCACTTT
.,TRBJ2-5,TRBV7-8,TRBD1,CASSFDRGQETQYF,TGTGCCAGCAGCTTCGACAGGGGGCAAGAGACCCAGTACTTC
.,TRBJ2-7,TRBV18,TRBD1,CASSPSGGSYEQYF,TGTGCCAGCTCACCATCAGGGGGCTCCTACGAGCAGTACTTC
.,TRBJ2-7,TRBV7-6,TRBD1,CASSSVWTGRTYEQYF,TGTGCCAGCAGCTCGGTCTGGACAGGGAGGACCTACGAGCAGTACTTC
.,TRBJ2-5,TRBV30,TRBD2,CAWRRLAGVETQYF,TGTGCCTGGAGACGGCTAGCGGGGGTGGAGACCCAGTACTTC
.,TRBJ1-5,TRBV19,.,CASSSREGNQPQHF,TGTGCCAGTAGTAGCAGGGAAGGCAATCAGCCCCAGCATTTT
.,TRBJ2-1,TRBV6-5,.,CASSLHSRYDDEQFF,TGTGCCAGCAGTTTACACTCCAGGTACGATGATGAGCAGTTCTTC
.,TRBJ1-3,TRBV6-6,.,CASSLGQGLNTIYF,TGTGCCAGCAGTTTAGGACAAGGATTAAACACCATATATTTT
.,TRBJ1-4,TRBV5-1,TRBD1,CASSPQNRGWEKLFF,TGCGCCAGCAGCCCCCAAAACAGGGGGTGGGAAAAACTGTTTTTT
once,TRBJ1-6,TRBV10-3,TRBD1,CASQGESNSPLHF,TGTGCCTCTCAGGGGGAATCTAATTCACCCCTCCACTTT
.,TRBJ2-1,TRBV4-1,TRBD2,CASRVAGVNEQFF,TGCGCCAGCCGCGTAGCGGGGGTCAATGAGCAGTTCTTC
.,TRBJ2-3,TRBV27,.,CASSNRLGQGTDTQYF,TGTGCCAGCAGTAACCGGTTGGGCCAGGGCACAGATACGCAGTATTTT
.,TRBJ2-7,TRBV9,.,CASSVVPDSRINEQYF,TGTGCCAGCAGCGTAGTTCCGGACAGCCGCATAAACGAGCAGTACTTC
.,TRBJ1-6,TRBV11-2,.,CASSLVAGANSPLHF,TGTGCCAGCAGCTTAGTTGCAGGGGCGAATTCACCCCTCCACTTT
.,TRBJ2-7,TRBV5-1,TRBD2,CASRVGGSYEQYF,TGCGCCAGCCGTGTCGGGGGGTCCTACGAGCAGTACTTC
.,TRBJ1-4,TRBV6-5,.,CASTPSSGGSEKLFF,TGTGCCAGCACCCCGTCGTCGGGCGGGAGTGAAAAACTGTTTTTT
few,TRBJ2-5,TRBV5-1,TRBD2,CASTPAGGQGETQYF,TGCGCCAGCACCCCAGCGGGGGGGCAGGGTGAGACCCAGTACTTC
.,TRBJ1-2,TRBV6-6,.,CASSYSGRVNYGYTF,TGTGCCAGCAGTTACTCGGGCAGAGTCAACTATGGCTACACCTTC
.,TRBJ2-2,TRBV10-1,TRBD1,CASSGAGTGLPGKLFF,TGCGCCAGCAGTGGGGCCGGGACAGGGTTACCGGGGAAACTGTTTTTT
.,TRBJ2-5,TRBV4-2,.,CASSSQQETQYF,TGTGCCAGCAGCAGTCAGCAAGAGACCCAGTACTTC
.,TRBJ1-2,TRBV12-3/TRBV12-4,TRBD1,CASSPGQGYGYTF,TGTGCCAGCAGCCCCGGACAGGGCTATGGCTACACCTTC
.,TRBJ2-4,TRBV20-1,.,CSVVPRNIQYF,TGCAGTGTGGTTCCGAGGAACATTCAGTACTTC
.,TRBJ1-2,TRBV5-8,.,CASSLAPAGAGYTF,TGTGCCAGCAGCCTGGCCCCTGCAGGGGCTGGCTACACCTTC
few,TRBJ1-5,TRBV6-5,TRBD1,CASSPLGTGNQPQHF,TGTGCCAGCAGCCCATTGGGGACAGGGAATCAGCCCCAGCATTTT
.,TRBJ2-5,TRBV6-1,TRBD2,CASSDGAARGSQETQYF,TGTGCCAGCAGTGATGGGGCGGCGCGGGGGAGCCAAGAGACCCAGTACTTC
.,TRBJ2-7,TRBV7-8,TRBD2,CASSLPSGTSFDEQYF,TGTGCCAGCAGCTTACCTTCCGGGACTAGCTTCGACGAGCAGTACTTC
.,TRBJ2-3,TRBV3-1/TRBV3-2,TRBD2,CASSQVTSGGAGDTQYF,TGTGCCAGCAGCCAAGTGACTAGCGGGGGGGCTGGAGATACGCAGTATTTT
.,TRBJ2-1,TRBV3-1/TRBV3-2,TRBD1,CASSPAGTGDALGQFF,TGTGCCAGCAGCCCCGCCGGGACAGGGGATGCCTTGGGGCAGTTCTTC
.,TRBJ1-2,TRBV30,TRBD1,CAWSAGGPGYTF,TGTGCCTGGAGTGCAGGGGGTCCTGGCTACACCTTC